A single sample gave rise to the 12 T cell receptor beta chains below, sequenced in a study of blood T cell repertoires in COVID-19. Profiling relied on immunoSEQ multiplex PCR, and the TCRdb table lists in-frame clones only, not all of them. The repertoire consists of hundreds of thousands of clones, with about 90% occurring once and the leading ten covering about 1.9%. Material for sequencing was PBMCs or T cells enriched from blood (not recorded which). The receptors here all came from a man aged 40-55 years in a cohort exposed to, infected with or recovered from COVID-19 (not recorded which).

The chain combines TRBV18 with TRBJ1-4; the D is unclear. CDR1 is KGHSH, CDR2 LQKENI, per germline. CDR3 length: 14 amino acids. Trimming took off 3 bases at V and 0 bases at J, with 5 bases between the two ends. This CDR3 is CASSPAATNEKLFF. CDR3 nucleotides: TGTGCCAGCTCACCGGCGGCAACTAATGAAAAACTGTTTTTT.

The rearrangement joins TRBV5-1 to TRBJ2-6; 9 bases map to TRBD1. This CDR3 comprises 17 residues. Germline CDR1 SGHRS, CDR2 YFSETQ. The J segment lost 2 bases and the V segment lost 3 bases, leaving 6 bases of the junction unmatched. The CDR3 DNA reads TGCGCCAGCAGCTCGGGACAGGGTCGCGCTGGGGCCAACGTCCTGACTTTC. It codes for CASSSGQGRAGANVLTF.

This chain joins TRBV13 and TRBJ2-7, with D perhaps TRBD1 (7 bases). Trimming pared 6 bases from V and 1 base from J, leaving 13 bases between. Germline V gene data show CDR1 as PRHDT and CDR2 as FYEKMQ (reference sequence). The CDR3 has 14 amino acids. The CDR3 DNA reads as TGTGCCAGCAGGGGGCAGGGGGGATCCTACGAGCAGTACTTC. Translated: CASRGQGGSYEQYF.

This sequence joins TRBV24-1 and TRBJ1-5, with D possibly being TRBD1 (5 bases). The CDR3 is 12 amino acids. Per germline, CDR1 KGHDR and CDR2 SFDVKD. With 6 bases removed from V and 7 bases from J, the gap between germline ends came to 9 bases. The CDR3 loop is CATSRGEQPQHF. CDR3 sequence (DNA): TGTGCCACCAGTCGGGGGGAACAGCCCCAGCATTTT.

V usage is TRBV5-6 and J usage is TRBJ1-4, with a possible D match to TRBD1 (5 bases). CDR3 length: 16 residues. The germline V gene encodes CDR1 SGHDT and CDR2 YYEEEE. V lost 5 bases, J lost 0 bases, and 14 bases lay in between. The CDR3 reads CASRKRQLATNEKLFF. CDR3 nucleotides: TGTGCCAGCAGGAAGCGACAGCTTGCAACTAATGAAAAACTGTTTTTT.

The J gene is TRBJ1-6, the V gene TRBV28, with 7 bases matching TRBD1. J lost 5 bases, V lost 2 bases, and 6 bases had no gene match. Germline loops: CDR1 MDHEN, CDR2 SYDVKM. This CDR3 region has 16 residues. DNA of the CDR3: TGTGCCAGCAGTTTACCAGGGACAGCTAATAATTCACCCCTCCACTTT. It yields the protein CASSLPGTANNSPLHF.

The chain has TRBV25-1 and TRBJ1-1, with 8 positions matching TRBD1. The CDR3 totals 13 residues. Looked up from germline, CDR1 is MGHDK and CDR2 is SYGVNS. The trim removed 7 bases at V and 1 base at J, leaving 2 bases unmatched. The CDR3, as DNA: TGTGCCAGCAAAGGACAGGGGAACACTGAAGCTTTCTTT. Its protein is CASKGQGNTEAFF.

This rearrangement joins TRBV5-1 to TRBJ2-1; TRBD2 matches 13 bases. This CDR3 is built from 17 residues. The junction had 4 bases not matched to a gene; V was cut back by 4 bases and J by 0 bases. Germline lookup yields CDR1 SGHRS and CDR2 YFSETQ. The CDR3 reads CASSRGTSGNSYNEQFF. CDR3 DNA: TGCGCCAGCAGCCGAGGGACTAGCGGGAACTCCTACAATGAGCAGTTCTTC. Complete variable domain (other parts from reference TRBV5-1 and TRBJ2-1): KAGVTQTPRYLIKTRGQQVTLSCSPISGHRSVSWYQQTPGQGLQFLFEYFSETQRNKGNFPGRFSGRQFSNSRSEMNVSTLELGDSALYLCASSRGTSGNSYNEQFFGPGTRLTVL.

J is TRBJ1-4 and V is TRBV2, with D maybe TRBD1 (5 bases). V lost 8 bases, J lost 6 bases, and 13 bases lay in between. The germline V gene encodes CDR1 SNHLY and CDR2 FYNNEI. This CDR3 comprises 13 residues. CDR3 nucleotide sequence: TGTGCCAGCGGGGGGTTTGGTGATGAAAAACTGTTTTTT. Residues: CASGGFGDEKLFF.

The V call is TRBV6-5, the J call TRBJ2-3, with TRBD2 identical over 7 bases. Trimming at V came to 0 bases and at J to 6 bases, leaving 9 bases not matched to a gene. Germline V lookup: CDR1 MNHEY, CDR2 SVGAGI. This CDR3 is built from 16 residues. Here the CDR3 DNA reads TGTGCCAGCAGTTACTCCCTCGGGGGAGGGCCGGATACGCAGTATTTT. This sequence encodes CASSYSLGGGPDTQYF.

V usage is TRBV5-4 and J usage is TRBJ1-1, with unresolved D. V was pared by 0 bases and J by 4 bases, with 10 bases between. CDR1 is SGHNT and CDR2 is YYREEE in the germline V gene (reference sequence). This CDR3 contains 14 residues. CDR3 DNA: TGTGCCAGCAGCTTGGGGGCCGGGGTCACTGAAGCTTTCTTT. This gives the protein CASSLGAGVTEAFF.

The V call is TRBV14, the J call TRBJ1-2; 9 nucleotides line up with TRBD1. The CDR3 is 16 amino acids. J lost 5 bases, V lost 0 bases, and 7 bases had no gene match. Germline CDR1 reads SGHDN; CDR2 reads FVKESK. In nucleotides, the CDR3 is TGTGCCAGCAGCCAAGATCCCGGACAGGGGCGATATGGCTACACCTTC. This translates into CASSQDPGQGRYGYTF.